Below are 14 T cell receptor beta chains sequenced from a single sample in a study of T cell responses to AZD1222 COVID-19 vaccine. Repertoires were generated with immunoSEQ multiplex PCR, while TCRdb's copy carries only in-frame clones and drops some. The sample contains roughly 120,000 clones, 92% of which appear only once. The sequences come from peripheral blood, collected 28 days after the second AZD1222 dose. These TCRs come from an adult who received the AZD1222 COVID-19 vaccine.

The V call is TRBV19, the J call TRBJ2-3; 10 nucleotides align to TRBD1. This CDR3 has 16 amino acids. Per germline, CDR1 LNHDA and CDR2 SQIVND (reference sequence). After removal of 5 bases from V and 2 bases from J, the junction contained 7 bases not matched to a gene. The CDR3 coding sequence is TGTGCCAGTAGTGGGGACAGGGGCGTAAACACAGATACGCAGTATTTT. Translated, it gives CASSGDRGVNTDTQYF.

The CDR3 DNA follows: TGCAGCGTCGAATTCATTCCTAATGAGCAGTTCTTC. Amino acid sequence: CSVEFIPNEQFF. V usage is TRBV29-1 and J usage is TRBJ2-1, with D unresolved. V lost 6 bases to trimming and J lost 7 bases, with 13 bases between them. CDR3 size: 12 residues. Germline values: CDR1 SQVTM, CDR2 ANQGSEA.

The chain recombines TRBV14 with TRBJ2-2; 13 nucleotides match TRBD2. The CDR3 has 17 residues. J gave up 6 bases and V 1 base, and 5 bases lay outside the gene matches. Germline values: CDR1 SGHDN, CDR2 FVKESK. CDR3 nucleotides: TGTGCCAGCAGCCAAGTAGCGGGACTAGCGGGATCCGGGGAGCTGTTTTTT. Translation gives CASSQVAGLAGSGELFF.

The chain employs TRBV19 and TRBJ1-2; TRBD1 aligns across 7 bases. Germline V lookup: CDR1 LNHDA, CDR2 SQIVND (reference sequence). Trimming at V came to 7 bases and at J to 5 bases, leaving 4 bases not matched to a gene. This CDR3 has 12 residues. The CDR3 sequence is CASTHRGYGYTF. CDR3 in DNA: TGTGCCAGTACCCACAGGGGATATGGCTACACCTTC.

This chain links TRBV19 with TRBJ1-2; 9 nucleotides align to TRBD1. Germline-derived CDR1 and CDR2 are LNHDA and SQIVND (reference sequence). The trim removed 3 bases at V and 6 bases at J, leaving 2 bases unmatched. CDR3 size: 13 residues. This CDR3 reads CASSIRQGDGYTF. The CDR3 DNA reads as TGTGCCAGTAGTATTCGACAGGGGGATGGCTACACCTTC.

This rearrangement joins TRBV6-1 to TRBJ2-7; D is unclear. The CDR3 is 14 amino acids. Germline V lookup: CDR1 MNHNS, CDR2 SASEGT. Trimming took 6 bases from V and 3 from J, leaving 15 bases between them. The CDR3 DNA reads as TGTGCCAGCAGCCCCGGTTTGGGCTTCTACGAGCAGTACTTC. Translated: CASSPGLGFYEQYF.

The J gene is TRBJ1-3, the V gene TRBV28, with D unclear. From germline, CDR1 is MDHEN and CDR2 SYDVKM. This CDR3 is 14 amino acids long. The germline V and J ends were trimmed by 6 bases and 1 base, with 10 bases remaining between them. Written as DNA, the CDR3 is TGTGCCAGCAGCCTACGGGGATCTGGAAACACCATATATTTT. Protein: CASSLRGSGNTIYF.

V gene TRBV2 combines with J gene TRBJ1-4, with D uncertain. V was trimmed by 5 bases and J by 5 bases, leaving 9 bases between them. This CDR3 spans 13 amino acids. CDR1 is SNHLY and CDR2 is FYNNEI in the germline V gene. The CDR3: CASSQDLNEKLFF. The DNA of the CDR3 is TGTGCCAGCAGTCAAGATTTAAATGAAAAACTGTTTTTT.

The chain combines TRBV5-1 with TRBJ2-7; 9 bases are a match to TRBD2. The V and J ends lost 0 bases and 1 base, in that order; junction bases with no gene match: 2. The CDR3 has 15 amino acids. The germline V gene has CDR1 SGHRS and CDR2 YFSETQ. The CDR3 here is CASSLVLAGSYEQYF. DNA for the CDR3: TGCGCCAGCAGCTTGGTCCTAGCGGGGTCCTACGAGCAGTACTTC.

The rearrangement links TRBV7-9 to TRBJ2-1, with 9 bases that match TRBD1. With V trimmed by 2 bases and J by 6 bases, 8 bases remained unmatched. Germline values: CDR1 SEHNR, CDR2 FQNEAQ (reference sequence). The CDR3 loop spans 16 amino acids. CDR3 nucleotide sequence: TGTGCCAGCAGCTTACTTCGGACAGGGGAGGGCAATGAGCAGTTCTTC. This codes for CASSLLRTGEGNEQFF.

The chain employs TRBV7-9 and TRBJ1-2; TRBD1 matches 9 bases. This CDR3 is 15 amino acids long. Trimming took 4 bases from V and 7 from J; bases not matched to a gene: 10. Germline assignment: CDR1 SEHNR and CDR2 FQNEAQ (reference sequence). CDR3 in amino acids: CASSSDYRGPGGYTF. CDR3 bases: TGTGCCAGCAGCTCCGATTACAGGGGGCCGGGTGGCTACACCTTC.

This clone has a handful of counts. The rearrangement joins TRBV27 to TRBJ1-1, with unresolved D. The CDR3 loop spans 14 amino acids. The germline gives CDR1 MNHEY, CDR2 SMNVEV (reference sequence). V lost 5 bases and J 1 base, leaving 11 bases between the germline ends. The chain's CDR3 is CASSPSRRNTEAFF. The DNA for the CDR3 is TGTGCCAGCAGTCCCTCGAGACGGAACACTGAAGCTTTCTTT.

V and J are TRBV3-1 (or the pseudogene TRBV3-2) and TRBJ1-2, with 7 bases matching TRBD1. V shed 2 bases and J 7 bases; nucleotides not matched to a gene: 7. The CDR3 sequence is 14 residues long. From germline, CDR1 is LGHDT and CDR2 YNNKEL (reference sequence). The CDR3 coding sequence is TGTGCCAGCAGCCAAATGGGGGCAGGGGGTGGCTACACCTTC. This codes for CASSQMGAGGGYTF.

V gene TRBV7-2 combines with J gene TRBJ2-3, with D perhaps being TRBD1 or TRBD2 (6 bases each). V lost 7 bases, J lost 4 bases, and 15 bases lay in between. The germline CDR1 and CDR2 sequences are SGHTA and FQGNSA. The CDR3 is made up of 14 amino acids. The DNA for the CDR3 is TGTGCCAGCACCGCGGTGGGGGGCGCAGATACGCAGTATTTT. Residues: CASTAVGGADTQYF.